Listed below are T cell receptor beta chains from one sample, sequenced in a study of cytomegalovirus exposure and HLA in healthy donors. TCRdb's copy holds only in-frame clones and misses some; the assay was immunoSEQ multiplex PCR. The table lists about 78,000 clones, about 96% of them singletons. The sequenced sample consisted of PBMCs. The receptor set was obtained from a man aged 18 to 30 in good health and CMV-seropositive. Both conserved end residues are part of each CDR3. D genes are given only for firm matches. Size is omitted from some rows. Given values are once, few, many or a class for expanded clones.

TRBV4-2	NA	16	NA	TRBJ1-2	TGTGCCAGCAGCCAAGATAATAGAGGGGGTAACTATGGCTACACCTTC	CASSQDNRGGNYGYTF
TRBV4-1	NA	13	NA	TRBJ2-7	TGCGCCAGCAGCCATAGTACCTCCTACGAGCAGTACTTC	CASSHSTSYEQYF
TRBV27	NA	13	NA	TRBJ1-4	TGTGCCAGCAGTTTGGAGGGGAATGAAAAACTGTTTTTT	CASSLEGNEKLFF
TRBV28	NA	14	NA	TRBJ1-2	TGTGCCAGCAGTTTATCGGGGAATGAACGAGGCTACACCTTC	CASSLSGNERGYTF
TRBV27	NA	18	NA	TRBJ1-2	TGTGCCAGCAGACCACGCGGGCATTCGATTCTACCTAACTATGGCTACACCTTC	CASRPRGHSILPNYGYTF
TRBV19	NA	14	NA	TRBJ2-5	TGTGCCAGTAGTACCTTCGACACGGGGGAGACCCAGTACTTC	CASSTFDTGETQYF
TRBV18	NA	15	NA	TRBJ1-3	TGTGCCAGCTCACCACCGTCCGGGGTTGAAAACACCATATATTTT	CASSPPSGVENTIYF
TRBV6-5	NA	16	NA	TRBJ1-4	TGTGCCAGCAGTTATCGACCTGGGACACCTGGTGAAAAACTGTTTTTT	CASSYRPGTPGEKLFF
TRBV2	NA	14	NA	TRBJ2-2	TGTGCCAGCAGTGAAAGACGGGGGACCGGGGAGCTGTTTTTT	CASSERRGTGELFF
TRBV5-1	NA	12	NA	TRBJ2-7	TGCGCCAGCAGCCCCTACGGTTCCGAGCAGTACTTC	CASSPYGSEQYF
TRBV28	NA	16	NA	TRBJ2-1	TGTGCCAGCAGTTTCAGAAGGAGGGCCGCCTACAATGAGCAGTTCTTC	CASSFRRRAAYNEQFF
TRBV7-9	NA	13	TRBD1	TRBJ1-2	TGTGCCAGCAGCTTCGGGACAGGGAACGGCTACACCTTC	CASSFGTGNGYTF
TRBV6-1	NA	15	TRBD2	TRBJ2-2	TGTGCCAGCAAGAGCGGGAGAATCGACACCGGGGAGCTGTTTTTT	CASKSGRIDTGELFF
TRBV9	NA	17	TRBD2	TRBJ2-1	TGTGCCAGCAGCGTAGATGCTAGCGGGGGATTAGACAATGAGCAGTTCTTC	CASSVDASGGLDNEQFF
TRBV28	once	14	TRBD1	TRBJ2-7	TGTGCCAGCAGTACCGGGACAGGGACAAACGAGCAGTACTTC	CASSTGTGTNEQYF
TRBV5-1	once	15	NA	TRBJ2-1	TGCGCCAGCAGCGAGCAGGTTCACTCCTACAATGAGCAGTTCTTC	CASSEQVHSYNEQFF
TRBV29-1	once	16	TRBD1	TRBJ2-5	TGCAGCGTTGAAGGGGGAGCGGGGACAGGGCAAGAGACCCAGTACTTC	CSVEGGAGTGQETQYF
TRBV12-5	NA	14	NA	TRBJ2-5	TGTGCTAGTGGTTTGTTTCAGGGTTGGGGGACCCAGTACTTC	CASGLFQGWGTQYF
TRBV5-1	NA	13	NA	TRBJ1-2	TGCGCCAGCAGCTTGGGTATGTCCCATGGCTACACCTTC	CASSLGMSHGYTF
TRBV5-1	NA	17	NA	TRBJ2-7	TGCGCCAGCAGCTTGGATCCAACAGGCGCGAGCTCCTACGAGCAGTACTTC	CASSLDPTGASSYEQYF
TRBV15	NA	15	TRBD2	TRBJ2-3	TGTGCCACCAGCGGCACTAGCGGGAGCACAGATACGCAGTATTTT	CATSGTSGSTDTQYF
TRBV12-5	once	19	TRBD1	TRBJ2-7	TGTGCTAGTGGTTTGGTACAGGTGACAGGGGTCAATACCAACTACGAGCAGTACTTC	CASGLVQVTGVNTNYEQYF
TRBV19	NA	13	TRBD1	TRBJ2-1	TGTGCCTCCCGGGACAGCTCCTACAATGAGCAGTTCTTC	CASRDSSYNEQFF
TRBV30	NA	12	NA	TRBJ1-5	TGTGCCGGGAGCTATCAGGGCCAGCCCCAGCATTTT	CAGSYQGQPQHF
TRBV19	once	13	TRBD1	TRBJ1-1	TGTGCCAGTAGTATGACAGGGGACACTGAAGCTTTCTTT	CASSMTGDTEAFF
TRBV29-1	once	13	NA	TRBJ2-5	TGCAGCGTTTGGACTACAAACCAAGAGACCCAGTACTTC	CSVWTTNQETQYF
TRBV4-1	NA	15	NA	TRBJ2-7	TGCGCCAGCAGCCAAGATCATACTAGTAGCTACGAGCAGTACTTC	CASSQDHTSSYEQYF
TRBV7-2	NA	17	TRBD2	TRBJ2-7	TGTGCCAGCAGCTTAGGGACTAGCGGGAGTGGCACCTACGAGCAGTACTTC	CASSLGTSGSGTYEQYF
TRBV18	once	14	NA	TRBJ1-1	TGTGCCAGCTCACCACAGGGGTTGAACACTGAAGCTTTCTTT	CASSPQGLNTEAFF
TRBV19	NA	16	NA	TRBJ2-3	TGTGCCAGTAGTAGTAACCGGGTAGGATCCACAGATACGCAGTATTTT	CASSSNRVGSTDTQYF
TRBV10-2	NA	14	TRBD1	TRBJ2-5	TGCGCCAGCAGTTGGACAGGGTGGCAAGAGACCCAGTACTTC	CASSWTGWQETQYF
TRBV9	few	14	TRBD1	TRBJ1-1	TGTGCCAGCAGCACCCGGACAGGGAACACTGAAGCTTTCTTT	CASSTRTGNTEAFF
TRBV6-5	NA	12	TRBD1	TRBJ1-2	TGTGCCAACTGGGACAGCCCGTATGGCTACACCTTC	CANWDSPYGYTF
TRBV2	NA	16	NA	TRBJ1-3	TGTGCCAGCAGTGAATTAGGGGCAGGGAACGGAAACACCATATATTTT	CASSELGAGNGNTIYF
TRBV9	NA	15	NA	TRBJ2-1	TGTGCCAGCAGCGTAGTCCTAGGCTCCTACAATGAGCAGTTCTTC	CASSVVLGSYNEQFF
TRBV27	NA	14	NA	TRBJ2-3	TGTGCCAGCAGTCCCGGTTATGTTGGGGAGGCGCAGTATTTT	CASSPGYVGEAQYF
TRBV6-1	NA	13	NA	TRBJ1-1	TGTGCCAGCAGTGAAGTCAGGCTTAGTGAAGCTTTCTTT	CASSEVRLSEAFF
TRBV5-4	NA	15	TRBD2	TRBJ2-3	TGTGCCAGCCAAACAAATAGCGGGAGCACAGATACGCAGTATTTT	CASQTNSGSTDTQYF
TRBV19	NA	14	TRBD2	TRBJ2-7	TGTGCCAGTAGTGAAGGAGGGAGGGCCTACGAGCAGTACTTC	CASSEGGRAYEQYF
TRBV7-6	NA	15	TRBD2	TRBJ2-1	TGTGCCAGCAGCTATAGCGGGAGCTCCTACAATGAGCAGTTCTTC	CASSYSGSSYNEQFF
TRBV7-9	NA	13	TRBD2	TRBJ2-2	TGTGCCACGGGACTAGCGGGAGTCGGGGAGCTGTTTTTT	CATGLAGVGELFF
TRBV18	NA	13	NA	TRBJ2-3	TGTGCCAGCTCACCGACTCGCACAGATACGCAGTATTTT	CASSPTRTDTQYF
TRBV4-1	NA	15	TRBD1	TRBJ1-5	TGCGCCAGCAGCCAAGTATCCCAGGGGGCTCAGCCCCAGCATTTT	CASSQVSQGAQPQHF
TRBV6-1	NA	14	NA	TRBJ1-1	TGTGCCAGCAGTGAAGGACTACGGAACACTGAAGCTTTCTTT	CASSEGLRNTEAFF
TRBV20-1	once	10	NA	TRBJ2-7	TGCAGTGTGGGCTTCTACGAGCAGTACTTC	CSVGFYEQYF